This TCR beta chain was captured by sequencing in a study of post-analysis software for immune sequencing data. As for the study in general: The disease courses spanned relapsing-remitting, secondary progressive and progressive-relapsing forms of multiple sclerosis.

About this clonotype itself: The antigen is undetermined. This may come from a read error, since a much larger clone is one base off.

V lost 1 base, J lost 8 bases, and 13 bases stayed unmatched. The CDR3 contains 17 residues. CDR1 and CDR2 from the germline V gene are PRHDT and FYEKMQ (reference sequence). Study-wide points: Elevated frequency relative to controls characterized roughly 5 TRBV segments in patients, TRBV5-6, TRBV5-1 and TRBV20-1 among them.

Sequencing libraries made from TCR beta cDNA carried unique molecular identifiers. TCRdb re-derived calls from the PCR reads in MiXCR, one entry per CDR3 protein. The sample includes 550,000 to 700,000 distinct CDR3 sequences, about 44% of them seen just once. The specimen was blood. The chain is built from TRBV13 and TRBJ2-1, with TRBD2 matching over 8 bases. This clonotype was sampled from a girl between 10 and 17 years old with multiple sclerosis. CDR3 region: CASSLVGRAGVEHEQFF. The CDR3 DNA reads TGTGCCAGCAGCTTAGTTGGGCGAGCGGGAGTGGAGCATGAGCAGTTCTTC.